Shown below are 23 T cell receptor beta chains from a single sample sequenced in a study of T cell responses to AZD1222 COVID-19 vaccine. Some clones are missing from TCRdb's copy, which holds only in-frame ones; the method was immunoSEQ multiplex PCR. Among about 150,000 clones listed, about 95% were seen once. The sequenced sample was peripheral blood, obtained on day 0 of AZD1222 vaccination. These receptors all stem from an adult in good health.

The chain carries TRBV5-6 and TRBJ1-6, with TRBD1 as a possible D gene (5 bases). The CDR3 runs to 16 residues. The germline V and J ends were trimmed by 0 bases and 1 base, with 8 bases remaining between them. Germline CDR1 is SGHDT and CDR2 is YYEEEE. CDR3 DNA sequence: TGTGCCAGCAGCTTGGGATGGGGGTCCTATAATTCACCCCTCCACTTT. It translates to CASSLGWGSYNSPLHF.

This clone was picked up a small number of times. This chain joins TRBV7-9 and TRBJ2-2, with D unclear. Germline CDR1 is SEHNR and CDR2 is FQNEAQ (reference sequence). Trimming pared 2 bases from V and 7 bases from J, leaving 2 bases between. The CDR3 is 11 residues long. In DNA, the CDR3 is TGTGCCAGCAGCTTATTCGGGGAGCTGTTTTTT. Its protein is CASSLFGELFF.

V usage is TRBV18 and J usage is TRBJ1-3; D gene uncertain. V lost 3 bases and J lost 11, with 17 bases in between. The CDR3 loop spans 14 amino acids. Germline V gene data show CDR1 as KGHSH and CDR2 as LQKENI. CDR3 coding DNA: TGTGCCAGCTCACCTACTCAAGAACTTGTCTCCATATATTTT. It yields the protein CASSPTQELVSIYF.

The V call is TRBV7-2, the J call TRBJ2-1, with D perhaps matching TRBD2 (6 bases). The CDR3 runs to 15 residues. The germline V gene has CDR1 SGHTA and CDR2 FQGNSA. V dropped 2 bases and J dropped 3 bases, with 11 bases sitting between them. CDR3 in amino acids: CASSLSAGHYNEQFF. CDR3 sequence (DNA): TGTGCCAGCAGCTTATCCGCGGGGCACTACAATGAGCAGTTCTTC.

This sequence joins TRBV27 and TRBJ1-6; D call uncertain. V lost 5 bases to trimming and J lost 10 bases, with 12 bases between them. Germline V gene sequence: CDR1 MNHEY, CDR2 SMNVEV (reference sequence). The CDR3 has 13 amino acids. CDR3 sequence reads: CASSPSAWSPLHF. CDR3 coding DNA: TGTGCCAGCAGTCCATCCGCTTGGTCACCCCTCCACTTT.

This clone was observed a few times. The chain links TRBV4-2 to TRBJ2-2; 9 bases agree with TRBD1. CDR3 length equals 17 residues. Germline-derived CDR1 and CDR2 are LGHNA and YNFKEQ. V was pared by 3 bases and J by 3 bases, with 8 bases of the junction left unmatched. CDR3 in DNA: TGTGCCAGCAGCCATTTCCGGGACAGGGTCTACACCGGGGAGCTGTTTTTT. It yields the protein CASSHFRDRVYTGELFF.

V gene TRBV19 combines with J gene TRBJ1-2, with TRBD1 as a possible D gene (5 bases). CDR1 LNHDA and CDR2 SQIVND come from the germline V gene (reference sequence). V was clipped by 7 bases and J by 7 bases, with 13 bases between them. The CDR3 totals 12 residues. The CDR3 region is CASNQGFSGYTF. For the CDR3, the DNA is TGTGCCAGTAACCAGGGTTTCTCTGGCTACACCTTC.

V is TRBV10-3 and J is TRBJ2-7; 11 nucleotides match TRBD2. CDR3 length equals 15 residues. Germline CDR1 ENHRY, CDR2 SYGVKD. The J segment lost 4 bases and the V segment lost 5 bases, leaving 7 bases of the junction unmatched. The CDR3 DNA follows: TGTGCCATCAGTCCGGGACTAGCGGATCCATACGAGCAGTACGTC. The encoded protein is CAISPGLADPYEQYV.

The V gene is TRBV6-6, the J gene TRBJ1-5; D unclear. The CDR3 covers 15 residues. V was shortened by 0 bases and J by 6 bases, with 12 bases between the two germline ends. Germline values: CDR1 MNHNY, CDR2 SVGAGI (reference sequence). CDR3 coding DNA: TGTGCCAGCAGTTACTCAGCGGGAGAGCTTCAGCCCCAGCATTTT. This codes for CASSYSAGELQPQHF.

The CDR3 DNA follows: TGTGCCAGCCTCGCCGGGACAGGGGGCGATAACTATGGCTACACCTTC. It yields the protein CASLAGTGGDNYGYTF. The chain recombines TRBV5-4 with TRBJ1-2, with TRBD1 identical over 12 bases. The CDR3 consists of 16 residues. The V gene's germline CDR1 is SGHNT and CDR2 YYREEE (reference sequence). Trimming at V came to 7 bases and at J to 1 base, leaving 8 bases not matched to a gene.

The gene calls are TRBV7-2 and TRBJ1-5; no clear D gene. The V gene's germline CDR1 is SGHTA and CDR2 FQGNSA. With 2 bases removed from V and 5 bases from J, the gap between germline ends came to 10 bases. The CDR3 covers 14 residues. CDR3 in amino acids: CASSLMDGDQPQHF. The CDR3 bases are TGTGCCAGCAGCTTAATGGACGGTGATCAGCCCCAGCATTTT.

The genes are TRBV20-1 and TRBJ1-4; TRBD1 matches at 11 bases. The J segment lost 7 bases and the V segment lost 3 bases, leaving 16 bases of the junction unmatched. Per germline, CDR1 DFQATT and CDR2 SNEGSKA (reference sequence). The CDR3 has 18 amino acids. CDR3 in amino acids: CSASPLSLLDRGREKLFF. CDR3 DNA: TGCAGTGCTAGTCCTCTTTCTCTCCTGGACAGGGGGCGTGAAAAACTGTTTTTT.

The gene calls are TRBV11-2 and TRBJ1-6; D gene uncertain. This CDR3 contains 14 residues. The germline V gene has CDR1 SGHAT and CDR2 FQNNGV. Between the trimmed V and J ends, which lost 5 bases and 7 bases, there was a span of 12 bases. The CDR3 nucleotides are TGTGCCAGCAGCCCGCCCTTCCAAAATTCACCCCTCCACTTT. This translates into CASSPPFQNSPLHF.

The CDR3 here is CATSSPGETEAFF. CDR3 DNA: TGTGCCACCAGCAGTCCCGGGGAGACTGAAGCTTTCTTT. This chain uses TRBV15 with TRBJ1-1; D is ambiguous. CDR3 length: 13 residues. The ends were cut back, 3 bases at V and 5 bases at J, with 10 bases in the middle. The germline gives CDR1 LNHNV, CDR2 YYDKDF (reference sequence).

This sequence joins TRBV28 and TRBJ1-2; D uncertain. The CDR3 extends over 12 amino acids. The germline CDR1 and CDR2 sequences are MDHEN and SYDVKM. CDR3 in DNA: TGTGTTACCGGACGGTATAACTATGGCTACACCTTC. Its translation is CVTGRYNYGYTF.

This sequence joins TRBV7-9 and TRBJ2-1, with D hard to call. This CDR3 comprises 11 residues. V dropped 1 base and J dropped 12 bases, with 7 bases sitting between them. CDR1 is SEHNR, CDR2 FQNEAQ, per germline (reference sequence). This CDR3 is CASSLGVGQFF. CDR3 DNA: TGTGCCAGCAGCTTAGGGGTCGGGCAGTTCTTC.

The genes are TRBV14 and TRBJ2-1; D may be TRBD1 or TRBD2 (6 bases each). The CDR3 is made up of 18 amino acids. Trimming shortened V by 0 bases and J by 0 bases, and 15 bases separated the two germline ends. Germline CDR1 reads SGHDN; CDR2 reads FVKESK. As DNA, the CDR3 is TGTGCCAGCAGCCAAGATCTACGGGGGCCTTTCTCCTACAATGAGCAGTTCTTC. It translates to CASSQDLRGPFSYNEQFF.

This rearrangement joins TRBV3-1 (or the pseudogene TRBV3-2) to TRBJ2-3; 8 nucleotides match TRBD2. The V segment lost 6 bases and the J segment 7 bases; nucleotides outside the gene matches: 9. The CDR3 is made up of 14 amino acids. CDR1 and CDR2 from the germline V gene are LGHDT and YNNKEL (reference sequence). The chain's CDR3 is CASRPTLAGYTQYF. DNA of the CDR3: TGTGCCAGCAGACCTACCCTAGCGGGTTATACGCAGTATTTT.

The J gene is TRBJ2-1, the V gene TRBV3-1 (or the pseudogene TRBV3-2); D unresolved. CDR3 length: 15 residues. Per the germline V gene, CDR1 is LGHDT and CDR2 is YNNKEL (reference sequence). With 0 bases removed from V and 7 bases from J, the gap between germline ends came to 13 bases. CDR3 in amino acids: CASSQDPGLGNEQFF. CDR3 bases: TGTGCCAGCAGCCAAGACCCTGGGTTGGGTAATGAGCAGTTCTTC.

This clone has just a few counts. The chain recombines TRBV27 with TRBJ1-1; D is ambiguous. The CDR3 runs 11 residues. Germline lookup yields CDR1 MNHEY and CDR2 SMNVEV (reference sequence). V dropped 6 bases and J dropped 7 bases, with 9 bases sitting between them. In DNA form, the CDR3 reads TGTGCCAGCAGAGGAGGGCTTGAAGCTTTCTTT. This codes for CASRGGLEAFF.

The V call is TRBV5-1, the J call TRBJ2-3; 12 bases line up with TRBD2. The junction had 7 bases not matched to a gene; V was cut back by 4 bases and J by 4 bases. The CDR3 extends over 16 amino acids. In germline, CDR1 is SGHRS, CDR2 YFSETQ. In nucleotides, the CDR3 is TGCGCCAGCAGCACTACTAGCGGGAGGAGCCCAGATACGCAGTATTTT. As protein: CASSTTSGRSPDTQYF. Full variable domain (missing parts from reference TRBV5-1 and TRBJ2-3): KAGVTQTPRYLIKTRGQQVTLSCSPISGHRSVSWYQQTPGQGLQFLFEYFSETQRNKGNFPGRFSGRQFSNSRSEMNVSTLELGDSALYLCASSTTSGRSPDTQYFGPGTRLTVL.

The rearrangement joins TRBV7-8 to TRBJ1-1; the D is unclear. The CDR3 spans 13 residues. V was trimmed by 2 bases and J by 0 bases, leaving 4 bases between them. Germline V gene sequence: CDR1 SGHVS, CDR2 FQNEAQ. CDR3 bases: TGTGCCAGCAGCTTATTTCTGAACACTGAAGCTTTCTTT. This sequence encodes CASSLFLNTEAFF.

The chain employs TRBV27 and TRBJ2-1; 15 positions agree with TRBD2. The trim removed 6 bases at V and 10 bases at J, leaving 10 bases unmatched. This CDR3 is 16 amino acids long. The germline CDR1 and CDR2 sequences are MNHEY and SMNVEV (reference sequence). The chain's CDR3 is CASSHGLAGGQGEQFF. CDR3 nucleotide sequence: TGTGCCAGCAGCCATGGACTAGCGGGAGGGCAAGGGGAGCAGTTCTTC.